The next 12 T cell receptor beta chains were all read from a single sample in a study of blood T cell repertoires in COVID-19. Here immunoSEQ multiplex PCR was the method, and the copy in TCRdb shows in-frame clones only, minus some. This sample has some 180,000 clones, with nearly 90% found just once. Input material: peripheral blood. The receptors originated from a man between 60 and 75 years old with active or convalescent COVID-19.

The CDR3 reads CASSAHRLAGTGETQYF. The CDR3 nucleotides are TGTGCCAGCAGTGCCCATCGACTAGCGGGGACAGGGGAGACCCAGTACTTC. The rearrangement joins TRBV2 to TRBJ2-5; TRBD2 aligns across 11 bases. Germline V CDR1 and CDR2: SNHLY, FYNNEI. This CDR3 contains 17 residues. Trimming at V came to 4 bases and at J to 5 bases, leaving 12 bases not matched to a gene.

The chain has TRBV24-1 and TRBJ1-5, with 7 bases lining up with TRBD1. Germline V gene data show CDR1 as KGHDR and CDR2 as SFDVKD. After removal of 4 bases from V and 1 base from J, the junction contained 6 bases not matched to a gene. The CDR3 is 16 residues long. The CDR3: CATSDTGTASNQPQHF. CDR3 coding DNA: TGTGCCACCAGTGACACCGGGACAGCAAGCAATCAGCCCCAGCATTTT.

The chain employs TRBV11-2 and TRBJ2-5; D is possibly TRBD1 (6 bases). The CDR3 has 14 amino acids. Trimming took off 1 base at V and 7 bases at J, with 13 bases between the two ends. In germline, CDR1 is SGHAT, CDR2 FQNNGV. In nucleotides, the CDR3 is TGTGCCAGCAGCTTAGGTGGGGGCCGGTCGACCCAGTACTTC. It codes for CASSLGGGRSTQYF.

The chain has TRBV4-1 and TRBJ2-7, with 9 bases that match TRBD1. The CDR3 loop spans 16 amino acids. CDR1 is MGHRA, CDR2 YSYEKL, per germline. V trimming: 2 bases; J trimming: 1 base; junction bases outside the gene matches: 6. The CDR3 loop reads CASSQRGQGGSYEQYF. The CDR3 region has the DNA TGCGCCAGCAGCCAACGGGGACAGGGTGGATCCTACGAGCAGTACTTC.

This sequence joins TRBV15 and TRBJ1-2; a possible D gene is TRBD1 (5 bases). The CDR3 runs 14 residues. CDR1 is LNHNV, CDR2 YYDKDF, per germline (reference sequence). V dropped 0 bases and J dropped 5 bases, with 10 bases sitting between them. The CDR3 region has the DNA TGTGCCACCAGCAGAGAACAGACAGAATATGGCTACACCTTC. Its translation is CATSREQTEYGYTF.

The rearrangement uses TRBV19 and TRBJ1-2; 9 bases are a match to TRBD1. The CDR3 totals 14 residues. J lost 4 bases, V lost 3 bases, and 3 bases had no gene match. CDR1 LNHDA and CDR2 SQIVND come from the germline V gene (reference sequence). This chain's CDR3 is CASSILDRGYGYTF. CDR3 DNA: TGTGCCAGTAGTATCCTGGACAGGGGCTATGGCTACACCTTC.

This chain uses TRBV2 with TRBJ2-2; 14 bases agree with TRBD2. From germline, CDR1 is SNHLY and CDR2 FYNNEI. The CDR3 totals 18 residues. Trimming cost V 1 base and J 4 bases; bases outside gene matches: 5. The CDR3 nucleotides read TGTGCCAGCAGTGAAGAAGGACTAGCGGGGGGACCCACCGGGGAGCTGTTTTTT. Its protein is CASSEEGLAGGPTGELFF.

The chain combines TRBV6-5 with TRBJ2-5; TRBD2 aligns across 9 bases. The CDR3 runs 14 residues. J was trimmed by 5 bases and V by 6 bases; bases with no gene match: 7. From germline, CDR1 is MNHEY and CDR2 SVGAGI. The CDR3 DNA reads TGTGCCAGCAGACGCGGGACTAGCTATGAGACCCAGTACTTC. Protein: CASRRGTSYETQYF.

The chain links TRBV21-1 to TRBJ1-4. TRBV21-1 is a documented pseudogene. This CDR3 contains 17 residues. The CDR3 here is CASSPHSPRVRNEKLFF. The CDR3 nucleotides read TGTGCCAGCAGCCCGCACTCCCCGAGGGTGAGAAACGAAAAACTGTTTTTT.

The chain couples TRBV3-1 (or the pseudogene TRBV3-2) to TRBJ2-3; 7 bases fit TRBD1. The ends lost 1 base at V and 9 bases at J; junction bases unmatched: 4. This CDR3 has 13 amino acids. Germline V lookup: CDR1 LGHDT, CDR2 YNNKEL (reference sequence). The CDR3 is CASSQGRDRTQYF. For the CDR3, the DNA is TGTGCCAGCAGCCAAGGTCGGGACAGAACGCAGTATTTT.

This chain connects TRBV19 to TRBJ1-1; no definite D call. V was trimmed by 5 bases and J by 7 bases, leaving 20 bases between them. CDR1 and CDR2 from the germline V gene are LNHDA and SQIVND (reference sequence). The CDR3 loop spans 15 amino acids. The DNA for the CDR3 is TGTGCCAGTAGTCCCGGACTGTATATGGGAGGTGAAGCTTTCTTT. Protein product: CASSPGLYMGGEAFF.

This chain links TRBV9 with TRBJ2-7, with a tentative D call TRBD1 (5 bases). CDR3 size: 15 residues. Germline V gene sequence: CDR1 SGDLS, CDR2 YYNGEE. Trimming shortened V by 0 bases and J by 0 bases, and 10 bases separated the two germline ends. Here the CDR3 reads CASSVGGHSSYEQYF. For the CDR3, the DNA is TGTGCCAGCAGCGTAGGCGGACATAGCTCCTACGAGCAGTACTTC.